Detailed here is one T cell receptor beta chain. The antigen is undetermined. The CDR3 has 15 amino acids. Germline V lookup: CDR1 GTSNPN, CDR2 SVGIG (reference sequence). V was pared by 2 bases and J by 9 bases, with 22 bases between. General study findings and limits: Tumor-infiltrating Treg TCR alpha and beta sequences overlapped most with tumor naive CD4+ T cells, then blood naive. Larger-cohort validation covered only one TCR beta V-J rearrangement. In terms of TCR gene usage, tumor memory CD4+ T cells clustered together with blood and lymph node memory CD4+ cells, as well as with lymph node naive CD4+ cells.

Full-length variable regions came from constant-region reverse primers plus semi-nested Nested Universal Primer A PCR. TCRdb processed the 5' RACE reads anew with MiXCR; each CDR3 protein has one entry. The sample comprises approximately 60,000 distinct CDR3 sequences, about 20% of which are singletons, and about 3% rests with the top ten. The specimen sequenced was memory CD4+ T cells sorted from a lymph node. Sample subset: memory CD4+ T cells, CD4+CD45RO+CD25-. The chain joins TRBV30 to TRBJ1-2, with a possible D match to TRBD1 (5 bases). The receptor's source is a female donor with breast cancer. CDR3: CAWSIPGRGLGSYTF. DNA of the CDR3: TGTGCCTGGAGTATACCCGGTAGGGGCCTAGGTAGCTACACCTTC.